This T cell receptor (beta chain) was recorded in a study of shared clonotypes between healthy human individuals. Sequenced by immunoSEQ multiplex PCR; TCRdb stores in-frame clones only, minus some. This sample yields 2 million to 2.5 million clones, of which approximately 95% are seen a single time; approximately 0.4% belongs to the top ten. From germline, CDR1 is SGHRS and CDR2 YFSETQ. CDR3 length: 16 residues. Trimming shortened V by 3 bases and J by 0 bases, and 15 bases separated the two germline ends. The sample was naive CD4+ T cells from PBMCs. This sample's subset: CD45RA+ positively selected. The rearrangement joins TRBV5-1 to TRBJ1-1; a possible D gene is TRBD1 (5 bases). This receptor was identified in a man between 18 and 35 years old in good health. Some clones in this sample may be carry-over from other donors' samples. The chain's CDR3 is CASSWGETYLNTEAFF. In nucleotides, the CDR3 is TGCGCCAGCAGCTGGGGGGAGACATATCTGAACACTGAAGCTTTCTTT.